These T cell receptor beta chains were read from a single sample in a study of T cells in Graves' hyperthyroidism and ophthalmopathy. TCRdb re-called the multiplex PCR reads with MiXCR, one entry per CDR3 protein. The repertoire has a few hundred thousand distinct CDR3 sequences, over 15% of them found once; the top ten carry approximately 18%. The specimen was blood. Every receptor here comes from a woman between 18 and 30 years old with Graves' ophthalmopathy. The CDR3 runs from the conserved cysteine through the conserved F or W. Fields, in order: clone size, V gene, J gene, D gene, CDR3 protein, CDR3 DNA. D genes are given only for firm matches. Clone size is given for some rows only: seen once, a few or many times, or a class if the clone is expanded.

many	TRBV7-9	TRBJ1-1	-	CASSLEWQRVEAFF	TGTGCCAGCAGCTTAGAGTGGCAACGGGTGGAAGCTTTCTTT
-	TRBV2	TRBJ2-5	-	CASRDGEGTQYF	TGTGCCAGCAGGGATGGGGAAGGGACCCAGTACTTC
few	TRBV9	TRBJ2-3	TRBD2	CASSANSGSVGTDTQYF	TGTGCCAGCAGCGCTAATAGCGGGAGCGTTGGCACAGATACGCAGTATTTT
-	TRBV28	TRBJ1-6	-	CASSLGGQSSYNSPLHF	TGTGCCAGCAGTTTGGGAGGACAGAGCTCCTATAATTCACCCCTCCACTTT
-	TRBV6-6	TRBJ2-3	-	CASSYGPRTDTQYF	TGTGCCAGCAGTTACGGGCCCCGCACAGATACGCAGTATTTT
few	TRBV5-1	TRBJ1-5	-	CASSLGDGRNQPQHF	TGCGCCAGCAGCTTAGGGGACGGTCGCAATCAGCCCCAGCATTTT
many	TRBV4-1	TRBJ1-2	TRBD1	CASSRGTGNYGYTF	TGCGCCAGCAGCCGGGGGACAGGGAACTATGGCTACACCTTC
few	TRBV5-6	TRBJ1-5	-	CASSLVSQPQHF	TGTGCCAGCAGCTTGGTATCTCAGCCCCAGCATTTT
many	TRBV28	TRBJ2-7	TRBD2	CASSIGLAGAYEQYF	TGTGCCAGCAGTATAGGATTAGCGGGAGCTTACGAGCAGTACTTC
-	TRBV5-5	TRBJ1-3	-	CASSQVLGDSGNTIYF	TGTGCCAGCAGCCAAGTTCTCGGAGATTCTGGAAACACCATATATTTT
-	TRBV5-5	TRBJ2-7	TRBD2	CASSLGRGLNEQYF	TGTGCCAGCAGCCTGGGGCGGGGGTTAAACGAGCAGTACTTC
-	TRBV28	TRBJ1-3	TRBD1	CASSLITGEGNTIYF	TGTGCCAGCAGTCTTATTACAGGGGAAGGAAACACCATATATTTT
-	TRBV4-2	TRBJ2-3	-	CASRSGTHSSTDTQYF	TGTGCCAGCAGGTCCGGGACCCACTCTAGCACAGATACGCAGTATTTT
many	TRBV20-1	TRBJ1-6	-	CSARDRENSPLHF	TGCAGTGCTAGAGACAGGGAGAATTCACCCCTCCACTTT
many	TRBV11-2	TRBJ2-7	TRBD2	CASSPVRREGSYEQYF	TGTGCCAGCAGTCCTGTCCGGCGGGAGGGCTCCTACGAGCAGTACTTC
many	TRBV28	TRBJ2-7	TRBD1	CASRPDRGQGEQYF	TGTGCCAGCAGGCCCGACAGGGGGCAGGGGGAGCAGTACTTC
few	TRBV2	TRBJ2-2	-	CASSEISDTGELFF	TGTGCCAGCAGTGAAATTTCCGATACGGGGGAGCTGTTTTTT
-	TRBV19	TRBJ2-3	TRBD2	CASSPGLAVDTQYF	TGTGCCAGTAGTCCCGGACTAGCAGTAGATACGCAGTATTTT